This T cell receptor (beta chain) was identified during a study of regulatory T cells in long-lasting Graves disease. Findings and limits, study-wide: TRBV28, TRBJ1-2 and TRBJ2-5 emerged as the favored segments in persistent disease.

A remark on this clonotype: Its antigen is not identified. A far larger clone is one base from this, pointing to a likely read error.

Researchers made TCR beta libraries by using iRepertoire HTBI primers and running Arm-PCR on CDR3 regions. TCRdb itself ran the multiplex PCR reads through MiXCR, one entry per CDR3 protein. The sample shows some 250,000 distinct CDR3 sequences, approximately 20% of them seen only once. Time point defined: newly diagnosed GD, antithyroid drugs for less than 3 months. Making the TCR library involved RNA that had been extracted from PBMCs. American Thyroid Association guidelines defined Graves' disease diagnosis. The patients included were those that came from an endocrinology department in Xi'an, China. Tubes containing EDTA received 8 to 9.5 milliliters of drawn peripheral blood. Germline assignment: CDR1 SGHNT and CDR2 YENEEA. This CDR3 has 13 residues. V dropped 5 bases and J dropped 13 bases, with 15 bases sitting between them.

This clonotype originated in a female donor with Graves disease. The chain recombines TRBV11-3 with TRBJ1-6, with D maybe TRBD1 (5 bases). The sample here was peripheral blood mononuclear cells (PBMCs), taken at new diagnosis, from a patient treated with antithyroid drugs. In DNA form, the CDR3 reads TGTGCCAGCAGCATAGGGACCCAAGCCCCCCTCCACTTT. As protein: CASSIGTQAPLHF. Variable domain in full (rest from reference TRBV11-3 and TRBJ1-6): EAGVVQSPRYKIIEKKQPVAFWCNPISGHNTLYWYLQNLGQGPELLIRYENEEAVDDSQLPKDRFSAERLKGVDSTLKIQPAELGDSAVYLCASSIGTQAPLHFGNGTRLTVT.